Sequencing of this T cell receptor (beta chain) was carried out in a study of OX40 agonist ivuxolimab in advanced cancers. Describing the broader study: The costimulatory receptor OX40 (CD134) was targeted by ivuxolimab, a fully human IgG2 agonistic monoclonal antibody. Intravenous ivuxolimab was administered to patients every 2 weeks at six dose levels: 0.01, 0.1, 0.3, 1.5, 3 and 10 mg/kg. Among the approximately 50 dose-escalation patients, about 19 had hepatocellular carcinoma, approximately 15 melanoma, 9 renal cell carcinoma and 9 head and neck cancer. In the dose-escalation cohort, 65% to 85% of patients were male, and the mean age was approximately 60 years with a range of about 20 to 80. Patients were allowed to have had prior anti-PD-1, anti-PD-L1 or anti-CTLA-4 therapy, and approximately 41% of the dose-escalation patients had previously received checkpoint inhibitors. Three dose-escalation patients achieved partial responses, one with hepatocellular carcinoma and two with cutaneous melanoma. Peripheral TCRbeta sequencing aimed to test whether ivuxolimab altered TCR sequence diversity and caused clonal T-cell expansion. The paper reports the monotherapy dose-escalation portion (N of about 47 patients) of the phase I ivuxolimab trial. Paper-wide results and their limitations: At doses of 0.1 to 3.0 mg/kg, clonal expansion of both CD4+ and CD8+ blood T cells was observed from baseline to week 6. Antigen specificity was not determined for the clonally expanded peripheral T cells. Low levels of normalized T-cell clonal expansion were also seen in some patients who did not respond. In the 0.1-3.0 mg/kg groups, partial responders were among the patients with the lowest normalized peripheral clonal expansion, particularly in CD8+ T cells. After ivuxolimab, CD8+ T cells had more expanded clones than CD4+ T cells on average.

The trial excluded patients who had a history of autoimmune disease or were on systemic immunosuppression. Peripheral blood for TCR sequencing was collected from all dose cohorts at baseline, on cycle 4 day 1, and on cycle 7 day 1. The samples were taken from a phase I, first-in-human, multicenter, open-label dose-escalation trial of ivuxolimab. Adults with locally advanced or metastatic melanoma, renal cell, hepatocellular, or head and neck squamous cell carcinoma were enrolled in the trial. Before TCR sequencing, CD4+ T cells and CD8+ T cells were sorted from peripheral blood as separate populations. Based on the germline V gene, the CDR1 and CDR2 sequences are SGHTA and FQGTGA. The V and J ends are trimmed by 0 bases and 3 bases, leaving 11 bases between them. CDR3 length: 15 amino acids, cysteine to phenylalanine. Only CDR3 DNA is held: 45 bases, read in frame from base 1. This clone has a single count. Its antigen specificity is not known. Per-nucleotide qualities are absent, and no much larger clonotype sits a single base away.

Genomic DNA was isolated from the sorted cells so that the TCRbeta CDR3 region could be sequenced. TCRbeta CDR3 regions were sequenced using the immunoSEQ Assay. The source is immuneACCESS, and TCRdb retained only in-frame sequences with V and J called. Part of the clones is not carried over; for the studies checked, unresolved V genes explain less than half of this, and the remainder is unexplained. The sample table records some 69,000 clones; around 80% of these occur just once. Clones ranked in the top ten supply about 2.2% of the sample. The source material was CD4+ or CD8+ T cells sorted from blood, sampled in a trial of the OX40 agonist ivuxolimab. The TCR originated in an adult with an advanced solid tumor such as melanoma, head and neck, liver or kidney cancer. The rearranged segments are TRBV7-3 and TRBJ1-1, with no confident D gene call. This receptor has the CDR3 CASSLTSSGYTEAFF. The DNA reads as follows: TGTGCCAGCAGCTTAACGTCGAGTGGTTACACTGAAGCTTTCTTT.